These 9 T cell receptor beta chains were all obtained from the same sample, sequenced in a study of CD8+CD57+ T cells in acquired aplastic anemia. Genomic DNA acted as the template from which TCR beta VDJ combination and CDR3 sequence profiling were carried out. TCRdb re-derived calls from the reads in MiXCR, one entry per CDR3 protein. The sample has about 160,000 distinct CDR3 sequences, around 40% seen once. Sequencing input: sorted CD4+, CD8+, or CD8+CD57+ T cells (not recorded which) from PBMCs. The receptors were gathered from a human donor in good health.

Turning to this clonotype: A clone one base away is much larger, so this may be a read error. The chain is built from TRBV4-1 and TRBJ2-5, with TRBD2 identical over 8 bases. Germline V gene data show CDR1 as MGHRA and CDR2 as YSYEKL. J gave up 4 bases and V 0 bases, and 10 bases lay outside the gene matches. The CDR3 totals 17 residues. The CDR3 nucleotides read TGCGCCAGCAGCCAAGATCTGGGCGGGGGGCTGGGAGAGACCCAGTACTTC. Its translation is CASSQDLGGGLGETQYF.

The V and J genes are TRBV28 and TRBJ1-2; D is undetermined. This CDR3 spans 14 amino acids. With 0 bases removed from V and 1 base from J, the gap between germline ends came to 6 bases. CDR1 MDHEN and CDR2 SYDVKM come from the germline V gene. The CDR3 protein is CASSLWSDNYGYTF. The CDR3, as DNA: TGTGCCAGCAGTTTATGGTCAGATAACTATGGCTACACCTTC.

This clonotype was seen at least ten times. V and J are TRBV6-1 and TRBJ1-2; 7 bases line up with TRBD1. The germline CDR1 and CDR2 sequences are MNHNS and SASEGT. CDR3 length: 14 residues. Trimming at V came to 3 bases and at J to 6 bases, leaving 7 bases not matched to a gene. In DNA form, the CDR3 reads TGTGCCAGCAGTGATCGGGCGACAGGGCATGGCTACACCTTC. This encodes CASSDRATGHGYTF.

This chain joins TRBV10-3 and TRBJ2-7; 11 bases map to TRBD2. J lost 4 bases, V lost 4 bases, and 3 bases had no gene match. Per germline, CDR1 ENHRY and CDR2 SYGVKD. The CDR3 covers 14 residues. CDR3 nucleotides: TGTGCCATCAGTGGGGGACTAGCGGCATACGAGCAGTACTTC. Protein sequence: CAISGGLAAYEQYF.

This clonotype was recorded at least ten times. The V call is TRBV7-3, the J call TRBJ1-5; D unresolved. Between the trimmed V and J ends, which lost 4 bases and 0 bases, there was a span of 4 bases. This CDR3 has 13 amino acids. In germline, CDR1 is SGHTA, CDR2 FQGTGA. CDR3 amino acids: CASSWDSNQPQHF. For the CDR3, the DNA is TGTGCCAGCAGCTGGGATAGCAATCAGCCCCAGCATTTT.

As regards this clonotype: The junction does not match germline at one end; this may be a read error. The chain uses TRBV25-1 and TRBJ1-2, with D possibly TRBD1 on 6 matching bases. The germline V gene encodes CDR1 MGHDK and CDR2 SYGVNS. This CDR3 region has 15 residues. This chain's CDR3 is CASSDPTGTVYGYTF. Here the CDR3 DNA reads TGCGCCAGCAGTGACCCTACAGGGACGGTCTATGGCTACACCTTC.

The genes are TRBV6-1 and TRBJ1-1, with a possible D match to TRBD1 (5 bases). The CDR3 is 14 amino acids. V dropped 6 bases and J dropped 4 bases, with 15 bases sitting between them. Germline V lookup: CDR1 MNHNS, CDR2 SASEGT. Here the CDR3 DNA reads TGTGCCAGCAGCCAAACAGGTTGGGTCACTGAAGCTTTCTTT. Translated, it gives CASSQTGWVTEAFF.

This chain joins TRBV24-1 and TRBJ1-4; D is unresolved. The CDR3 is 14 residues long. V shed 10 bases and J shed 5 bases, with 16 bases lying between them. Germline V gene sequence: CDR1 KGHDR, CDR2 SFDVKD. The CDR3 bases are TGTGCCACTACAGCCGTAGGGTGGAATGAAAAACTGTTTTTT. It is translated as CATTAVGWNEKLFF.

Turning to this clonotype: One end of the junction is discordant with germline, which a read error may explain. This chain connects TRBV11-1 to TRBJ1-1; TRBD1 matches at 7 bases. The CDR3 consists of 17 residues. Germline loops: CDR1 SGHAT, CDR2 FQDESV (reference sequence). This chain's CDR3 is CVSSLGSWDSSDTEAFF. The CDR3 DNA reads TGTGTCAGCAGCTTAGGAAGCTGGGACAGCTCCGACACTGAAGCTTTCTTT.